The clone carrying this T cell receptor (beta chain) was seen more than once but under ten times. TCRdb re-called the RT-PCR reads through MiXCR, storing one row per CDR3 protein. The table has around 620 distinct CDR3 sequences, 38% seen once; the top ten hold 16%. CDR1 and CDR2 from the germline V gene are MNHNY and SVGAGI (reference sequence). Trimming shortened V by 4 bases and J by 4 bases, and 5 bases separated the two germline ends. The CDR3 is 12 amino acids. The chain combines TRBV6-6 with TRBJ1-3; no firm D call. The source is a female donor with primary Sjogren's syndrome. Sequencing was done on a sample of memory CD4+ T cells from salivary gland. The CDR3, as DNA: TGTGCCAGCAGTTCCACCGGAAACACCATATATTTT. The encoded protein is CASSSTGNTIYF.